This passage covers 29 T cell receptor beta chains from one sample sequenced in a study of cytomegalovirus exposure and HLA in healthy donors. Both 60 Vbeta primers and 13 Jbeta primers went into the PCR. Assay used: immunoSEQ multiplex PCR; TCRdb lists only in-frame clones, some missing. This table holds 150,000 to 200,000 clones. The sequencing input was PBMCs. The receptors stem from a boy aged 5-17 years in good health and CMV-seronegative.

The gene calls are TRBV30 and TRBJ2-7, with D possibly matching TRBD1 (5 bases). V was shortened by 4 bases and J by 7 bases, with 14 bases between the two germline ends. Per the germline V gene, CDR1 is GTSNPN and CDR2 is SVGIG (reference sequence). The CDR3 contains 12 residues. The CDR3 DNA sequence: TGTGCCTGGAACACAGGAGTTGGGGAGCAGTACTTC. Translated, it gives CAWNTGVGEQYF.

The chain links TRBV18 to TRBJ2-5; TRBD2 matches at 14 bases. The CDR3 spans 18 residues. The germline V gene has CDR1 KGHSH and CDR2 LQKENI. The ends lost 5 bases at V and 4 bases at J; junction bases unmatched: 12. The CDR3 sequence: CASSSGSRLAGGLETQYF. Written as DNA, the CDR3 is TGTGCCAGCTCATCAGGATCCCGACTAGCGGGGGGGCTAGAGACCCAGTACTTC. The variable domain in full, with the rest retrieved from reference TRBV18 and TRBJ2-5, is NAGVMQNPRHLVRRRGQEARLRCSPMKGHSHVYWYRQLPEEGLKFMVYLQKENIIDESGMPKERFSAEFPKEGPSILRIQQVVRGDSAAYFCASSSGSRLAGGLETQYFGPGTRLLVL.

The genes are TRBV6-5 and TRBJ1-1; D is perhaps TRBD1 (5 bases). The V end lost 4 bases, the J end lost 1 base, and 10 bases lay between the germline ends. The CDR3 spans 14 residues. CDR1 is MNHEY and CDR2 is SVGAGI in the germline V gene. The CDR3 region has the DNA TGTGCCAGCAGTTCATATAGGGGGAACACTGAAGCTTTCTTT. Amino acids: CASSSYRGNTEAFF.

As DNA, the CDR3 is TGTGCCAGCAGCCCACTAGCGGGGGGGTCTGGGGCCTACAATGAGCAGTTCTTC. It is translated as CASSPLAGGSGAYNEQFF. V and J are TRBV7-2 and TRBJ2-1; 13 bases fit TRBD2. The V gene end was trimmed by 5 bases and the J gene end by 2 bases; junction bases not matched to a gene: 9. This CDR3 has 18 residues. Germline CDR1 and CDR2: SGHTA and FQGNSA.

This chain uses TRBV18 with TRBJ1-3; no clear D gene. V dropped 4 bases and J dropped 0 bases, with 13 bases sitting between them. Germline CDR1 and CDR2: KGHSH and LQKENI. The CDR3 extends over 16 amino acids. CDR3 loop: CASSQDQDFSGNTIYF. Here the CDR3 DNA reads TGTGCCAGCTCACAAGACCAGGACTTCTCTGGAAACACCATATATTTT.

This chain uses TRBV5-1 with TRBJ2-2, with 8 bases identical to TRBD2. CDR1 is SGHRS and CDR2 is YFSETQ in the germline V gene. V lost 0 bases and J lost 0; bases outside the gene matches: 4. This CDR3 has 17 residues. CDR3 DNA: TGCGCCAGCAGCTTGGGACGGGGGGGCCCGAACACCGGGGAGCTGTTTTTT. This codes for CASSLGRGGPNTGELFF.

The CDR3 bases are TGTGCCAGCAGCGATTGGACAGCTAGCACAGATACGCAGTATTTT. Amino acids: CASSDWTASTDTQYF. J is TRBJ2-3 and V is TRBV11-2; D is perhaps TRBD1 (6 bases). Germline V gives CDR1 SGHAT, CDR2 FQNNGV. The V gene lost 5 bases and the J gene lost 0 bases, with 12 bases spanning the gap. CDR3 size: 15 residues.

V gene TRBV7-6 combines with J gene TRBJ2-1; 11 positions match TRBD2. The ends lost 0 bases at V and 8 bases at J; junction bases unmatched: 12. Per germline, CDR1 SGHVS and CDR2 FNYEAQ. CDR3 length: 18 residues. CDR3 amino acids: CASSLAVDSGGALDEQFF. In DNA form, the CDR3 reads TGTGCCAGCAGCTTAGCAGTGGATAGCGGGGGGGCCTTGGATGAGCAGTTCTTC.

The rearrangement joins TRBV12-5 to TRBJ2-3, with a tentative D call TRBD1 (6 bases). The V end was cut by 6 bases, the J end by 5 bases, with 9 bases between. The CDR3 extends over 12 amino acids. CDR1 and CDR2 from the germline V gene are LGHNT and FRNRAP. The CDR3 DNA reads TGTGCTAGTGGCTCAGGGGAAGATACGCAGTATTTT. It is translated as CASGSGEDTQYF.

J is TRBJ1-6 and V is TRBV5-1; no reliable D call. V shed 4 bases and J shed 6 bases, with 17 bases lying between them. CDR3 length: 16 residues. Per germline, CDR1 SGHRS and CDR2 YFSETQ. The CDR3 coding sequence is TGCGCCAGCAGCCCATCCACCGAGATTAGTAATTCACCCCTCCACTTT. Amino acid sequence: CASSPSTEISNSPLHF. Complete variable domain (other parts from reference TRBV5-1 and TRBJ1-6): KAGVTQTPRYLIKTRGQQVTLSCSPISGHRSVSWYQQTPGQGLQFLFEYFSETQRNKGNFPGRFSGRQFSNSRSEMNVSTLELGDSALYLCASSPSTEISNSPLHFGNGTRLTVT.

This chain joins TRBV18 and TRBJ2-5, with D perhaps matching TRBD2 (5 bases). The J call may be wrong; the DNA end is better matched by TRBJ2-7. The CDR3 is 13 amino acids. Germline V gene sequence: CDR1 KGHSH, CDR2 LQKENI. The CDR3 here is CASSAGLSYEQYF. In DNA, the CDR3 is TGTGCCAGCTCAGCCGGACTCTCCTACGAGCAGTACTTC.

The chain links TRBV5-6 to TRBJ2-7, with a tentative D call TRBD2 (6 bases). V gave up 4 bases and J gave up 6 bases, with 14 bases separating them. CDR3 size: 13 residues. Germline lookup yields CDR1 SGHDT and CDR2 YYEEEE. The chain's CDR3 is CASSAGRTSEQYF. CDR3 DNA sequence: TGTGCCAGCAGCGCGGGACGGACCAGCGAGCAGTACTTC.

For the CDR3, the DNA is TGCGCCAGCAGCCAAGGGCGGGGGGGCTATACGCAGTATTTT. It codes for CASSQGRGGYTQYF. This chain joins TRBV4-1 and TRBJ2-3; TRBD2 aligns across 9 bases. The CDR3 consists of 14 residues. V trimming: 1 base; J trimming: 7 bases; junction bases outside the gene matches: 3. Germline V gives CDR1 MGHRA, CDR2 YSYEKL.

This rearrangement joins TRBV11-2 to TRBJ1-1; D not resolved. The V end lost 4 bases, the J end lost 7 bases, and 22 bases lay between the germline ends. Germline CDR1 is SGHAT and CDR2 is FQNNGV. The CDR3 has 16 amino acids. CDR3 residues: CASSSNEGTPINEAFF. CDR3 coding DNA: TGTGCCAGCAGCTCTAACGAGGGAACCCCCATAAATGAAGCTTTCTTT.

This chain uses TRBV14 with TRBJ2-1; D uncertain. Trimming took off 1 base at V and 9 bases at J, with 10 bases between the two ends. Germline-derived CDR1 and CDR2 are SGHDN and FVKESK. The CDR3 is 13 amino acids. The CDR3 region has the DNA TGTGCCAGCAGCCAAGTGGCAACGGGTGAGCAGTTCTTC. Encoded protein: CASSQVATGEQFF.

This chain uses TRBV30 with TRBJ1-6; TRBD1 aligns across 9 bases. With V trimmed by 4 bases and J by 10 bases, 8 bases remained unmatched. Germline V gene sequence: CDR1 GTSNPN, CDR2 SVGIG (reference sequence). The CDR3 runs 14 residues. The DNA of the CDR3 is TGTGCCTGGACGGGGGGACAGGGTGAGTCACCCCTCCACTTT. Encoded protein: CAWTGGQGESPLHF.

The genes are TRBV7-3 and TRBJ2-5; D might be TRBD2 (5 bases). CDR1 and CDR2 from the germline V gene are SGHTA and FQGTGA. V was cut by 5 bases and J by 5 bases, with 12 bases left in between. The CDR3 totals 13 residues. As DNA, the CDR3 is TGTGCCAGCAGCCCCACCCCGGGGGAGACCCAGTACTTC. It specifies CASSPTPGETQYF.

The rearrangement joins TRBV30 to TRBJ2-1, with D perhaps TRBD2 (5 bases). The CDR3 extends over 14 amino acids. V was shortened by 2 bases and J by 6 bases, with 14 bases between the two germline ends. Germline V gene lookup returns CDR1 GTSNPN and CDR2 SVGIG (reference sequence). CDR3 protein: CAWSMGSPGNEQFF. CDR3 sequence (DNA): TGTGCCTGGAGTATGGGGAGTCCGGGCAATGAGCAGTTCTTC. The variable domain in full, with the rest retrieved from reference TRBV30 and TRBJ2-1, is SQTIHQWPATLVQPVGSPLSLECTVEGTSNPNLYWYRQAAGRGLQLLFYSVGIGQISSEVPQNLSASRPQDRQFILSSKKLLLSDSGFYLCAWSMGSPGNEQFFGPGTRLTVL.

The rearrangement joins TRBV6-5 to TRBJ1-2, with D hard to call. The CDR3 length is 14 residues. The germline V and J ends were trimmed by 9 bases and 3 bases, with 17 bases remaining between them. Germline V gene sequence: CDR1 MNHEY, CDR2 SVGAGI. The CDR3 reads CASNSQRTHYGYTF. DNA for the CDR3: TGTGCCAGTAATTCCCAACGGACTCACTATGGCTACACCTTC.

The CDR3 loop reads CASRKQGARGYTF. The CDR3 bases are TGTGCCAGCAGAAAACAGGGGGCGCGGGGCTACACCTTC. The chain is built from TRBV5-4 and TRBJ1-2; TRBD1 matches at 9 bases. Trimming removed 5 bases from V and 8 bases from J; junction bases left unmatched: 7. Per the germline V gene, CDR1 is SGHNT and CDR2 is YYREEE (reference sequence). The CDR3 is made up of 13 amino acids.

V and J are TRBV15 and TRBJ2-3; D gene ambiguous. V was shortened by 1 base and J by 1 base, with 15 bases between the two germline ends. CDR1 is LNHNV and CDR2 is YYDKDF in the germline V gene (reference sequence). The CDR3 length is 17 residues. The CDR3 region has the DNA TGTGCCACCAGCAGAGCTCCCGGTGTAACCGGCACAGATACGCAGTATTTT. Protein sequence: CATSRAPGVTGTDTQYF.

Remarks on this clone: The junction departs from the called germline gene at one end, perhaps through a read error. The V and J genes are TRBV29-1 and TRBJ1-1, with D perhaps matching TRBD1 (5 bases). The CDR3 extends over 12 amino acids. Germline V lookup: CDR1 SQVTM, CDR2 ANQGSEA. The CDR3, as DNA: TGCAGCGTAGAAGGACAGAACACTGAAGCTTTCTTT. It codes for CSVEGQNTEAFF.

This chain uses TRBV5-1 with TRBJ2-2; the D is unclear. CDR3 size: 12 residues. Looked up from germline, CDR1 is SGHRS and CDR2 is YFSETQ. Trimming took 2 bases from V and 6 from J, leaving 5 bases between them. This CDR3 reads CASSFGSGELFF. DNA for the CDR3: TGCGCCAGCAGCTTCGGTTCCGGGGAGCTGTTTTTT. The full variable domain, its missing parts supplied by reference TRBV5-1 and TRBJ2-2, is KAGVTQTPRYLIKTRGQQVTLSCSPISGHRSVSWYQQTPGQGLQFLFEYFSETQRNKGNFPGRFSGRQFSNSRSEMNVSTLELGDSALYLCASSFGSGELFFGEGSRLTVL.

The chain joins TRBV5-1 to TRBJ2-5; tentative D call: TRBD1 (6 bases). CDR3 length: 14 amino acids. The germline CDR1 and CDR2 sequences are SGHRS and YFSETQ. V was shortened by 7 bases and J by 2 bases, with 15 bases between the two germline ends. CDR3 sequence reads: CASGDTRTQETQYF. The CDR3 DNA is TGCGCCAGCGGGGACACTCGGACACAAGAGACCCAGTACTTC.

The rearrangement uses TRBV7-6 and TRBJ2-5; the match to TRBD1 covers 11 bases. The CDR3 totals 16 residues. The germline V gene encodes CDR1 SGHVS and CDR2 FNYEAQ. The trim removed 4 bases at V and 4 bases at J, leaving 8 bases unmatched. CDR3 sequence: CASSSRTGGAGETQYF. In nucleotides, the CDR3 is TGTGCCAGCAGCTCCAGGACAGGGGGCGCCGGAGAGACCCAGTACTTC.

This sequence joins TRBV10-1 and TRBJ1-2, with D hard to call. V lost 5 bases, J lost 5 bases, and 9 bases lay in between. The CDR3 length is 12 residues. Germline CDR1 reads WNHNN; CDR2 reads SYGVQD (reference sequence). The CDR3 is CASSKRTYGYTF. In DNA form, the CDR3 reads TGCGCCAGCAGTAAGAGGACTTATGGCTACACCTTC.

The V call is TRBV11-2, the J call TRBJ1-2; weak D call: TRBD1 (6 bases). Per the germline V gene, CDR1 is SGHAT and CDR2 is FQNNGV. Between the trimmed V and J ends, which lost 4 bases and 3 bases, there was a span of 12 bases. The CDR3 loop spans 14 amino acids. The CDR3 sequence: CASSSTGLDYGYTF. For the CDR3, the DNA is TGTGCCAGCAGCTCCACAGGGCTAGACTATGGCTACACCTTC.

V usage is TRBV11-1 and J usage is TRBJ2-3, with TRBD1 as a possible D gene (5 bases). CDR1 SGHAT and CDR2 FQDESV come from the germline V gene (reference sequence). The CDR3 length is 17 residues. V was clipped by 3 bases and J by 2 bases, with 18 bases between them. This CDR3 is CASSFRQTLSSTDTQYF. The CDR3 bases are TGTGCCAGCAGCTTTAGACAGACGCTTTCTTCCACAGATACGCAGTATTTT.

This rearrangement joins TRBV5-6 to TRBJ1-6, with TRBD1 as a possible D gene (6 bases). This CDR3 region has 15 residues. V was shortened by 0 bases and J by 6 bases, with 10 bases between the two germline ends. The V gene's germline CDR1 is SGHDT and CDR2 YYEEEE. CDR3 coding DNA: TGTGCCAGCAGCTTGGTGGGGGGGCTTAATTCACCCCTCCACTTT. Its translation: CASSLVGGLNSPLHF.